A single T cell receptor beta chain is shown here with its context. This sample is part of a study of OX40 agonist ivuxolimab in advanced cancers. Overall study context: Age averaged 60 years (range about 20 to 80), and just over 80% were male.

Clones were sequenced by immunoSEQ multiplex PCR, and TCRdb holds only the in-frame ones, with some missing. Counted here are 50,000 to 70,000 clones, over 90% occurring once; the ten biggest clones make up under 20%. The CDR3 covers 16 residues. V gave up 2 bases and J gave up 3 bases, with 18 bases separating them. The V gene's germline CDR1 is SGHDT and CDR2 YYEEEE. The chain is built from TRBV5-6 and TRBJ2-7, with D perhaps TRBD1 or TRBD2 (6 bases each). The sample in question was CD4+ or CD8+ T cells sorted from blood, obtained in a trial of the OX40 agonist ivuxolimab. The receptor comes from an adult with an advanced solid tumor such as melanoma, head and neck, liver or kidney cancer. CDR3 residues: CASSLMSGGFFYEQYF. CDR3 DNA sequence: TGTGCCAGCAGCTTAATGTCCGGGGGCTTCTTCTACGAGCAGTACTTC.